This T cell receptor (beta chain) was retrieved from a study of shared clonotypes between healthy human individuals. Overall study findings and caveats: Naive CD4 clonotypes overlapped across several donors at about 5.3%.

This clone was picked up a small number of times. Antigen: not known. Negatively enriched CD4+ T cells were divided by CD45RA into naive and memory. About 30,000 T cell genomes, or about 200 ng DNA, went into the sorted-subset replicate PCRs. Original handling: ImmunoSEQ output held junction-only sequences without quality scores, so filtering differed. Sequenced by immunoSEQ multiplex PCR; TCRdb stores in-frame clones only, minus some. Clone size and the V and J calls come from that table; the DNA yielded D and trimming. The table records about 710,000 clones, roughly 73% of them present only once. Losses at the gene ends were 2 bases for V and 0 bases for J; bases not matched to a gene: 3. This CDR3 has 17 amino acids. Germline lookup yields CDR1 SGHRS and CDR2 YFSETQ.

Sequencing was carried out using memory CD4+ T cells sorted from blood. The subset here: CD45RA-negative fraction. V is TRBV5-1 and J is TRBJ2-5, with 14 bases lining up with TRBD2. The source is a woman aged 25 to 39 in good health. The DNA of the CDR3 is TGCGCCAGCAGCTTAGGACTAGCGGGGGGCGACCAAGAGACCCAGTACTTC. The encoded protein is CASSLGLAGGDQETQYF.